Shown below are 18 T cell receptor beta chains from a single sample sequenced in a study of T cell responses to AZD1222 COVID-19 vaccine. Repertoires were generated with immunoSEQ multiplex PCR, while TCRdb's copy carries only in-frame clones and drops some. Seen here are 130,000 to 150,000 clones, around 87% observed once, and the top ten hold about 1.5%. This sample comprised peripheral blood, obtained on day 0 of AZD1222 vaccination. The receptors derive from an adult in good health.

The V and J genes are TRBV7-2 and TRBJ1-4; D uncertain. The V gene lost 1 base and the J gene lost 7 bases, with 13 bases spanning the gap. The germline CDR1 and CDR2 sequences are SGHTA and FQGNSA. The CDR3 is 15 residues long. Written as DNA, the CDR3 is TGTGCCAGCAGCTTAGGAACGGCCTCTCCTGAAAAACTGTTTTTT. Its translation is CASSLGTASPEKLFF.

V and J are TRBV5-6 and TRBJ1-1; the D is unclear. Trimming left V 0 bases short and J 3 bases short, with 6 bases between. Per germline, CDR1 SGHDT and CDR2 YYEEEE. The CDR3 loop spans 13 amino acids. The CDR3 reads CASSLVQDTEAFF. The CDR3 coding sequence is TGTGCCAGCAGCTTGGTGCAGGACACTGAAGCTTTCTTT.

V usage is TRBV5-1 and J usage is TRBJ1-1; D gene unclear. Trimming stripped 0 bases from V and 0 bases from J, with 9 bases between. Germline CDR1 and CDR2: SGHRS and YFSETQ. The CDR3 runs 15 residues. As DNA, the CDR3 is TGCGCCAGCAGCTTGGAAAGTGTCATGAACACTGAAGCTTTCTTT. It codes for CASSLESVMNTEAFF.

The chain uses TRBV18 and TRBJ1-1; D possibly corresponds to TRBD1 (6 bases). Germline CDR1 KGHSH, CDR2 LQKENI. There are 14 residues in the CDR3. V was trimmed by 6 bases and J by 4 bases, leaving 15 bases between them. Here the CDR3 reads CASSELQGSTEAFF. CDR3 in DNA: TGTGCCAGCTCCGAACTACAGGGATCCACTGAAGCTTTCTTT. Drawing the rest from reference TRBV18 and TRBJ1-1, the complete variable domain is NAGVMQNPRHLVRRRGQEARLRCSPMKGHSHVYWYRQLPEEGLKFMVYLQKENIIDESGMPKERFSAEFPKEGPSILRIQQVVRGDSAAYFCASSELQGSTEAFFGQGTRLTVV.

The rearrangement joins TRBV7-2 to TRBJ2-1, with a possible D match to TRBD2 (6 bases). This CDR3 comprises 17 residues. V gave up 0 bases and J gave up 4 bases, with 16 bases separating them. Germline assignment: CDR1 SGHTA and CDR2 FQGNSA. The CDR3 DNA reads TGTGCCAGCAGCTTAGCGATCCGGAGGGATCTGTACAATGAGCAGTTCTTC. Amino acid sequence: CASSLAIRRDLYNEQFF.

The rearrangement links TRBV27 to TRBJ1-2; D remains ambiguous. Trimming cost V 6 bases and J 2 bases, with 13 bases left between them. CDR3 size: 14 residues. CDR1 and CDR2 from the germline V gene are MNHEY and SMNVEV (reference sequence). The CDR3 coding sequence is TGTGCCAGCAGCTCTGCCCGGGAGAACTATGGCTACACCTTC. Protein product: CASSSARENYGYTF.

This rearrangement joins TRBV19 to TRBJ2-7, with a weak D call TRBD2 (5 bases). With 6 bases removed from V and 1 base from J, the gap between germline ends came to 10 bases. Germline V gene data show CDR1 as LNHDA and CDR2 as SQIVND (reference sequence). The CDR3 contains 13 residues. CDR3 DNA: TGTGCCAGTAGGGTCGGAGGATCCTACGAGCAGTACTTC. Its translation is CASRVGGSYEQYF.

This clone was counted a few times. This sample includes further DNA sequences coding for the same CDR3. This chain links TRBV30 with TRBJ1-5, with 7 bases aligning to TRBD1. CDR1 GTSNPN and CDR2 SVGIG come from the germline V gene (reference sequence). The CDR3 spans 12 residues. The V gene end was trimmed by 2 bases and the J gene end by 7 bases; junction bases not matched to a gene: 2. CDR3 protein: CAWSQGGQPQHF. In nucleotides, the CDR3 is TGTGCCTGGAGTCAGGGGGGACAGCCCCAGCATTTT.

The rearrangement joins TRBV4-1 to TRBJ1-1; 9 bases fit TRBD1. CDR1 is MGHRA, CDR2 YSYEKL, per germline. CDR3 length: 12 amino acids. Germline trimming cut 6 bases from V and 7 bases from J; bases unmatched to any gene: 3. CDR3 sequence reads: CASRQGALEAFF. CDR3 bases: TGCGCCAGCAGACAGGGGGCTCTTGAAGCTTTCTTT.

The chain employs TRBV19 and TRBJ2-2; 10 nucleotides align to TRBD1. The CDR3 has 15 residues. Per germline, CDR1 LNHDA and CDR2 SQIVND (reference sequence). The V segment lost 1 base and the J segment 5 bases; nucleotides outside the gene matches: 1. The CDR3 spells CASSIVGQGTGELFF. The CDR3 coding sequence is TGTGCCAGTAGTATAGTGGGACAGGGGACCGGGGAGCTGTTTTTT.

V usage is TRBV6-5 and J usage is TRBJ1-5, with a tentative D call TRBD1 (6 bases). The CDR3 is made up of 15 amino acids. Germline assignment: CDR1 MNHEY and CDR2 SVGAGI. Trimming cost V 6 bases and J 4 bases, with 16 bases left between them. CDR3 amino acids: CASSSDRRGNQPQHF. CDR3 coding DNA: TGTGCCAGCAGCTCCGACAGGAGAGGGAATCAGCCCCAGCATTTT.

This chain links TRBV27 with TRBJ1-1, with D possibly TRBD1 on 5 matching bases. The CDR3 spans 11 residues. Looked up from germline, CDR1 is MNHEY and CDR2 is SMNVEV (reference sequence). V lost 10 bases to trimming and J lost 7 bases, with 13 bases between them. The CDR3 nucleotides are TGTGCCACCCACGGGGGAGTTGAAGCTTTCTTT. Protein sequence: CATHGGVEAFF.

This chain uses TRBV7-9 with TRBJ1-3, with D unresolved. Deletions cut 1 base from V and 0 bases from J, with 4 bases between. The CDR3 extends over 14 amino acids. The germline CDR1 and CDR2 sequences are SEHNR and FQNEAQ (reference sequence). The CDR3 nucleotides are TGTGCCAGCAGCTTAGTACGCTCTGGAAACACCATATATTTT. Translated, it gives CASSLVRSGNTIYF.

V usage is TRBV12-3 or TRBV12-4 and J usage is TRBJ2-3; perhaps TRBD1 as D (7 bases). V was cut by 3 bases and J by 6 bases, with 10 bases left in between. CDR3 length: 13 residues. The CDR3 loop is CASSFQGGDTQYF. In DNA, the CDR3 is TGTGCCAGCAGTTTCCAGGGGGGCGATACGCAGTATTTT.

The genes are TRBV11-2 and TRBJ2-7, with a tentative D call TRBD1 (5 bases). V dropped 1 base and J dropped 4 bases, with 8 bases sitting between them. The CDR3 spans 13 residues. Germline CDR1 is SGHAT and CDR2 is FQNNGV. The CDR3 DNA reads TGTGCCAGCAGCTTAGGCAGGGTATACGAGCAGTACTTC. It encodes CASSLGRVYEQYF. Filled out from reference TRBV11-2 and TRBJ2-7, the complete variable domain reads EAGVAQSPRYKIIEKRQSVAFWCNPISGHATLYWYQQILGQGPKLLIQFQNNGVVDDSQLPKDRFSAERLKGVDSTLKIQPAKLEDSAVYLCASSLGRVYEQYFGPGTRLTVT.

The V gene is TRBV6-5, the J gene TRBJ2-1; 13 bases line up with TRBD2. The CDR3 contains 15 residues. Germline CDR1 and CDR2: MNHEY and SVGAGI. With 6 bases clipped from V and 8 bases from J, the junction kept 7 bases outside the gene matches. The DNA for the CDR3 is TGTGCCAGCAGGGATTACGGACTAGCGGGGGATGAGCAGTTCTTC. Translating gives CASRDYGLAGDEQFF.

This clone was observed a single time. V and J are TRBV5-6 and TRBJ2-7; D call uncertain. Germline V gene sequence: CDR1 SGHDT, CDR2 YYEEEE. This CDR3 region has 16 residues. Trimming cost V 0 bases and J 2 bases, with 15 bases left between them. The CDR3 reads CASSLGVFVGTYEQYF. The CDR3 coding sequence is TGTGCCAGCAGCTTGGGGGTTTTTGTAGGTACCTACGAGCAGTACTTC.

CDR3 amino acids: CASLGTANQPQHF. CDR3 coding DNA: TGTGCCAGCTTAGGAACGGCAAATCAGCCCCAGCATTTT. The chain combines TRBV28 with TRBJ1-5; no reliable D call. V lost 8 bases to trimming and J lost 4 bases, with 12 bases between them. CDR1 MDHEN and CDR2 SYDVKM come from the germline V gene. This CDR3 region has 13 residues.